This entry lists 32 T cell receptor beta chains sequenced from one sample in a study of human T cells and chemical hapten exposure. Sequencing started from total RNA isolated from unfractionated whole blood. As the library was built, unique molecular identifiers were attached to individual cDNA molecules. TCRdb reprocessed the reads via MiXCR and lists one record per CDR3 protein. The repertoire holds 95,000 to 150,000 distinct CDR3 sequences, with around 8.5% as singletons. The material sequenced was whole blood. Receptors were obtained from a human donor in good health. Some clones in this sample may be carry-over from other donors' samples.

This clonotype has only a few counts. CDR3 DNA sequence: TGCGCCAGCAGCCAAGATCAAGACGAACTAAGGAACGAGCAGTACTTC. Encoded protein: CASSQDQDELRNEQYF. The rearrangement links TRBV4-1 to TRBJ2-7; D gene uncertain. Looked up from germline, CDR1 is MGHRA and CDR2 is YSYEKL. Trimming took off 0 bases at V and 5 bases at J, with 17 bases between the two ends. CDR3 length: 16 amino acids.

This clonotype showed up many times. V usage is TRBV5-1 and J usage is TRBJ2-7; D perhaps matches TRBD1 (6 bases). The CDR3 length is 12 residues. CDR1 is SGHRS, CDR2 YFSETQ, per germline. V lost 5 bases to trimming and J lost 3 bases, with 9 bases between them. The CDR3 reads CASRDRNYEQYF. CDR3 bases: TGCGCCAGCAGAGACAGGAACTACGAGCAGTACTTC. The complete variable domain, with remaining parts taken from reference TRBV5-1 and TRBJ2-7, reads KAGVTQTPRYLIKTRGQQVTLSCSPISGHRSVSWYQQTPGQGLQFLFEYFSETQRNKGNFPGRFSGRQFSNSRSEMNVSTLELGDSALYLCASRDRNYEQYFGPGTRLTVT.

This clonotype has ten or more counts. The chain uses TRBV6-6 and TRBJ1-5; D is possibly TRBD1 (5 bases). CDR1 MNHNY and CDR2 SVGAGI come from the germline V gene (reference sequence). The CDR3 covers 16 residues. V lost 0 bases, J lost 3 bases, and 12 bases lay in between. In DNA form, the CDR3 reads TGTGCCAGCAGTTACTCTGGTCAAGGGGTCAATCAGCCCCAGCATTTT. It translates to CASSYSGQGVNQPQHF.

This clonotype was recorded many times. The chain couples TRBV5-1 to TRBJ1-1, with 7 bases fitting TRBD1. The CDR3 is 17 residues long. CDR1 SGHRS and CDR2 YFSETQ come from the germline V gene. V trimming: 5 bases; J trimming: 1 base; junction bases outside the gene matches: 14. This CDR3 is CASRKGRPGQTNTEAFF. The CDR3 DNA is TGCGCCAGCAGGAAGGGTCGCCCGGGACAGACGAACACTGAAGCTTTCTTT.

The table lists this clonotype with a few counts. The J gene is TRBJ2-3, the V gene TRBV7-9; 9 nucleotides line up with TRBD2. Germline assignment: CDR1 SEHNR and CDR2 FQNEAQ (reference sequence). The CDR3 consists of 16 residues. The ends lost 4 bases at V and 2 bases at J; junction bases unmatched: 7. The CDR3 here is CASSSRLAEITDTQYF. The CDR3 DNA sequence: TGTGCCAGCAGCTCTAGACTAGCGGAAATCACAGATACGCAGTATTTT.

Only a few counts were recorded for this clonotype. The V call is TRBV5-1, the J call TRBJ2-1; TRBD1 matches at 12 bases. Trimming took 0 bases from V and 8 from J; bases not matched to a gene: 3. CDR1 and CDR2 from the germline V gene are SGHRS and YFSETQ. This CDR3 is built from 15 residues. This CDR3 reads CASSLGGQGAYEQFF. In DNA, the CDR3 is TGCGCCAGCAGCTTGGGGGGACAGGGGGCCTATGAGCAGTTCTTC.

Ten or more counts support this clonotype. The chain carries TRBV29-1 and TRBJ1-1; unclear D gene. Trimming cost V 2 bases and J 1 base, with 11 bases left between them. This CDR3 is 14 amino acids long. Germline CDR1 and CDR2: SQVTM and ANQGSEA. CDR3 DNA sequence: TGCAGCGTTGAAATAGTTGGGGAGAACACTGAAGCTTTCTTT. Amino acids: CSVEIVGENTEAFF.

This clonotype was counted at least ten times. The chain recombines TRBV6-5 with TRBJ1-6, with 9 bases identical to TRBD1. The germline V gene encodes CDR1 MNHEY and CDR2 SVGAGI. Trimming took 0 bases from V and 6 from J; bases not matched to a gene: 6. There are 17 residues in the CDR3. Here the CDR3 reads CASSYSGQGMINSPLHF. The CDR3 nucleotides read TGTGCCAGCAGTTACTCAGGACAGGGGATGATTAATTCACCCCTCCACTTT.

This clonotype was found many times. V and J are TRBV20-1 and TRBJ1-3, with a tentative D call TRBD1 (5 bases). In germline, CDR1 is DFQATT, CDR2 SNEGSKA (reference sequence). The CDR3 loop spans 16 amino acids. The V end lost 0 bases, the J end lost 0 bases, and 12 bases lay between the germline ends. The CDR3 reads CSARDRKGTSGNTIYF. CDR3 nucleotides: TGCAGTGCTAGAGATAGGAAGGGGACCTCTGGAAACACCATATATTTT.

This clonotype was seen only a few times. V usage is TRBV6-2 or TRBV6-3 and J usage is TRBJ1-1, with D maybe TRBD1 (5 bases). CDR3 length: 14 residues. Germline CDR1 MNHEY, CDR2 SVGEGT. The germline V and J ends were trimmed by 4 bases and 1 base, with 10 bases remaining between them. CDR3 nucleotides: TGTGCCAGCAGTTGGGACCTATCGAACACTGAAGCTTTCTTT. This codes for CASSWDLSNTEAFF.

This clonotype was observed a few times. The chain recombines TRBV7-2 with TRBJ2-1; unclear D gene. The CDR3 covers 13 residues. Looked up from germline, CDR1 is SGHTA and CDR2 is FQGNSA. Trimming stripped 4 bases from V and 3 bases from J, with 7 bases between. The CDR3, as DNA: TGTGCCAGCAGCTCCACCCTCTACAATGAGCAGTTCTTC. Protein: CASSSTLYNEQFF. Full variable domain (remainder filled in from reference TRBV7-2 and TRBJ2-1): GAGVSQSPSNKVTEKGKDVELRCDPISGHTALYWYRQSLGQGLEFLIYFQGNSAPDKSGLPSDRFSAERTGGSVSTLTIQRTQQEDSAVYLCASSSTLYNEQFFGPGTRLTVL.

This clonotype appeared many times. The gene calls are TRBV6-2 or TRBV6-3 and TRBJ1-1, with TRBD1 matching 7 bases. Per germline, CDR1 MNHEY and CDR2 SVGEGT. Trimming removed 2 bases from V and 6 bases from J; junction bases left unmatched: 12. The CDR3 is 16 amino acids. CDR3 coding DNA: TGTGCCAGCAGTTACCACCAAGCGACAGGGCTCCCTGAAGCTTTCTTT. This sequence encodes CASSYHQATGLPEAFF.

The chain links TRBV5-1 to TRBJ2-1; 9 positions agree with TRBD2. The CDR3 loop spans 20 amino acids. The junction had 20 bases not matched to a gene; V was cut back by 0 bases and J by 7 bases. CDR1 is SGHRS and CDR2 is YFSETQ in the germline V gene. The CDR3 loop is CASSLANRLAGVSPGNEQFF. CDR3 DNA sequence: TGCGCCAGCAGCTTGGCCAATAGGTTAGCGGGAGTAAGCCCTGGGAATGAGCAGTTCTTC.

Many counts were recorded for this clonotype. The chain is built from TRBV20-1 and TRBJ1-1, with unresolved D. This CDR3 contains 13 residues. The germline gives CDR1 DFQATT, CDR2 SNEGSKA (reference sequence). V lost 3 bases to trimming and J lost 4 bases, with 12 bases between them. The CDR3 bases are TGCAGTGCTAGGCCGACCCTGGGCACTGAAGCTTTCTTT. Translated, it gives CSARPTLGTEAFF.

This clonotype was detected many times. The CDR3 reads CASSVPGQTLYNEQFF. The CDR3 DNA sequence: TGTGCCAGCAGCGTACCGGGACAGACCTTATACAATGAGCAGTTCTTC. This rearrangement joins TRBV5-4 to TRBJ2-1; TRBD1 agrees at 7 bases. The V gene end was trimmed by 4 bases and the J gene end by 4 bases; junction bases not matched to a gene: 11. The CDR3 extends over 16 amino acids. CDR1 and CDR2 from the germline V gene are SGHNT and YYREEE (reference sequence).

The gene calls are TRBV5-4 and TRBJ2-5, with D possibly TRBD2 on 6 matching bases. Germline CDR1 and CDR2: SGHNT and YYREEE (reference sequence). V lost 1 base to trimming and J lost 4 bases, with 11 bases between them. This CDR3 has 14 amino acids. CDR3 bases: TGTGCCAGCAGCTTGATAGGGGAGGCAGAGACCCAGTACTTC. As protein: CASSLIGEAETQYF.

This clonotype occurred many times. The chain carries TRBV10-3 and TRBJ2-1; 11 bases are shared with TRBD2. The CDR3 extends over 16 amino acids. J was trimmed by 7 bases and V by 3 bases; bases with no gene match: 8. Looked up from germline, CDR1 is ENHRY and CDR2 is SYGVKD. The CDR3 nucleotides are TGTGCCATCAGTGACCGACCGGGACTAGCGGTGAATGAGCAGTTCTTC. The encoded protein is CAISDRPGLAVNEQFF.

The rearrangement joins TRBV10-1 to TRBJ2-1; TRBD2 matches at 12 bases. Germline lookup yields CDR1 WNHNN and CDR2 SYGVQD (reference sequence). V was pared by 5 bases and J by 8 bases, with 10 bases of the junction left unmatched. The CDR3 covers 16 residues. CDR3 sequence: CASSPRTSGKKDEQFF. CDR3 nucleotide sequence: TGCGCCAGCAGTCCGCGGACTAGCGGGAAGAAAGATGAGCAGTTCTTC.

In its sample, this clonotype was seen many times. The chain is built from TRBV12-3 or TRBV12-4 and TRBJ1-5; weak D call: TRBD1 (6 bases). V lost 0 bases, J lost 2 bases, and 17 bases lay in between. The CDR3 totals 18 residues. The CDR3 protein is CASSLAESGTKRNQPQHF. CDR3 in DNA: TGTGCCAGCAGTTTAGCGGAAAGCGGGACAAAGCGCAATCAGCCCCAGCATTTT.

The chain is built from TRBV12-3 or TRBV12-4 and TRBJ1-5; D is unresolved. This CDR3 has 15 residues. Trimming took off 1 base at V and 5 bases at J, with 12 bases between the two ends. The CDR3 sequence is CASSLEGGRHQPQHF. The CDR3 region has the DNA TGTGCCAGCAGTTTAGAGGGCGGTAGACATCAGCCCCAGCATTTT.

The rearrangement links TRBV10-3 to TRBJ2-1; TRBD1 matches at 10 bases. The V gene's germline CDR1 is ENHRY and CDR2 SYGVKD. There are 15 residues in the CDR3. The ends lost 7 bases at V and 6 bases at J; junction bases unmatched: 9. The DNA of the CDR3 is TGTGCCATCACAGTAGGACAGGGGGATTCCAATGAGCAGTTCTTC. It translates to CAITVGQGDSNEQFF.

This clonotype was counted many times. This chain connects TRBV3-1 to TRBJ2-3; 12 positions agree with TRBD2. CDR3 size: 18 residues. The V gene's germline CDR1 is LGHDT and CDR2 YNNKEL (reference sequence). V trimming: 4 bases; J trimming: 5 bases; junction bases outside the gene matches: 13. The CDR3 loop is CASSPRLAGEVVVDTQYF. CDR3 coding DNA: TGTGCCAGCAGCCCTCGACTAGCGGGAGAAGTGGTAGTAGATACGCAGTATTTT.

This clonotype has a count of ten or more. The chain links TRBV7-9 to TRBJ2-2, with TRBD1 matching 7 bases. Germline CDR1 is SEHNR and CDR2 is FQNEAQ (reference sequence). This CDR3 spans 14 amino acids. V lost 4 bases and J lost 7; bases outside the gene matches: 6. The CDR3 is CASSSGTVIGELFF. The DNA for the CDR3 is TGTGCCAGCAGCTCCGGGACAGTCATCGGGGAGCTGTTTTTT. The full variable domain, completed using reference TRBV7-9 and TRBJ2-2, is DTGVSQNPRHKITKRGQNVTFRCDPISEHNRLYWYRQTLGQGPEFLTYFQNEAQLEKSRLLSDRFSAERPKGSFSTLEIQRTEQGDSAMYLCASSSGTVIGELFFGEGSRLTVL.

This clonotype was seen a handful of times. The chain combines TRBV7-2 with TRBJ1-5; 7 bases map to TRBD1. The CDR3 runs 14 residues. The ends lost 5 bases at V and 6 bases at J; junction bases unmatched: 7. Germline loops: CDR1 SGHTA, CDR2 FQGNSA. The CDR3 DNA sequence: TGTGCCAGCAGCCTCAGGGGGGCTAGTCAGCCCCAGCATTTT. Translation: CASSLRGASQPQHF. The full variable domain, rest sourced from reference TRBV7-2 and TRBJ1-5, is GAGVSQSPSNKVTEKGKDVELRCDPISGHTALYWYRQSLGQGLEFLIYFQGNSAPDKSGLPSDRFSAERTGGSVSTLTIQRTQQEDSAVYLCASSLRGASQPQHFGDGTRLSIL.

The table lists this clonotype with a few counts. A clone one base away is much larger, so this may be a read error. The CDR3 nucleotides read TGTGCCAGCACCTTTGTGGGAGATAGCAATCAGCCCCAGCATTTT. Protein product: CASTFVGDSNQPQHF. This chain connects TRBV7-9 to TRBJ1-5, with unresolved D. The V gene's germline CDR1 is SEHNR and CDR2 FQNEAQ (reference sequence). The ends were cut back, 7 bases at V and 0 bases at J, with 13 bases in the middle. This CDR3 is built from 15 residues.

This clonotype has only a few counts. The chain links TRBV20-1 to TRBJ2-4, with TRBD2 matching over 11 bases. Germline CDR1 is DFQATT and CDR2 is SNEGSKA (reference sequence). With 6 bases clipped from V and 0 bases from J, the junction kept 10 bases outside the gene matches. The CDR3 has 17 amino acids. The CDR3 region is CSALLAGVVLAKNIQYF. CDR3 nucleotides: TGCAGTGCCTTACTAGCGGGAGTGGTTTTAGCCAAAAACATTCAGTACTTC.

V usage is TRBV5-6 and J usage is TRBJ2-1; TRBD1 matches 8 bases. J gave up 2 bases and V 0 bases, and 7 bases lay outside the gene matches. In germline, CDR1 is SGHDT, CDR2 YYEEEE. The CDR3 has 17 amino acids. The CDR3 loop is CASSLGQGSLPYNEQFF. CDR3 sequence (DNA): TGTGCCAGCAGCTTGGGACAGGGGTCGTTGCCCTACAATGAGCAGTTCTTC. Full variable domain (remainder filled in from reference TRBV5-6 and TRBJ2-1): DAGVTQSPTHLIKTRGQQVTLRCSPKSGHDTVSWYQQALGQGPQFIFQYYEEEERQRGNFPDRFSGHQFPNYSSELNVNALLLGDSALYLCASSLGQGSLPYNEQFFGPGTRLTVL.

This clonotype has just a few counts. V is TRBV5-1 and J is TRBJ2-1, with TRBD1 matching over 9 bases. Looked up from germline, CDR1 is SGHRS and CDR2 is YFSETQ. Trimming cost V 1 base and J 2 bases; bases outside gene matches: 1. The CDR3 is 15 residues long. CDR3 nucleotides: TGCGCCAGCAGCTTGACAGGGGGCGCCTACAATGAGCAGTTCTTC. This encodes CASSLTGGAYNEQFF.

The table lists this clonotype with many counts. The chain links TRBV9 to TRBJ2-6, with 9 bases that match TRBD1. Germline V gene sequence: CDR1 SGDLS, CDR2 YYNGEE. This CDR3 spans 19 amino acids. V was pared by 4 bases and J by 1 base, with 12 bases of the junction left unmatched. CDR3 loop: CASSPGGTGMLSGANVLTF. For the CDR3, the DNA is TGTGCCAGCAGCCCCGGGGGGACAGGGATGTTATCTGGGGCCAACGTCCTGACTTTC.

The chain links TRBV5-1 to TRBJ2-1; 13 bases align to TRBD2. Germline trimming cut 8 bases from V and 5 bases from J; bases unmatched to any gene: 10. The CDR3 is made up of 16 amino acids. Germline values: CDR1 SGHRS, CDR2 YFSETQ. The CDR3 coding sequence is TGCGCCAGTGCCAAAGGGGGGACTAGCGGGGACAATGAGCAGTTCTTC. It codes for CASAKGGTSGDNEQFF.

This clonotype has more than one count but fewer than ten. V gene TRBV20-1 combines with J gene TRBJ2-7; D is unresolved. The CDR3 runs to 14 residues. The V gene's germline CDR1 is DFQATT and CDR2 SNEGSKA (reference sequence). V was cut by 3 bases and J by 0 bases, with 12 bases left in between. The CDR3 DNA reads TGCAGTGCTAGGTTCGACAAGAGCTCCTACGAGCAGTACTTC. Its translation: CSARFDKSSYEQYF.

In this sample, this clonotype turned up many times. This chain links TRBV7-9 with TRBJ2-7, with 9 nucleotides matching TRBD1. V gave up 5 bases and J gave up 4 bases; unmatched junction bases: 6. The germline V gene encodes CDR1 SEHNR and CDR2 FQNEAQ (reference sequence). The CDR3 has 14 amino acids. In DNA, the CDR3 is TGTGCCAGCAGCATACGGGACAGGGTTTACGAGCAGTACTTC. Protein: CASSIRDRVYEQYF.